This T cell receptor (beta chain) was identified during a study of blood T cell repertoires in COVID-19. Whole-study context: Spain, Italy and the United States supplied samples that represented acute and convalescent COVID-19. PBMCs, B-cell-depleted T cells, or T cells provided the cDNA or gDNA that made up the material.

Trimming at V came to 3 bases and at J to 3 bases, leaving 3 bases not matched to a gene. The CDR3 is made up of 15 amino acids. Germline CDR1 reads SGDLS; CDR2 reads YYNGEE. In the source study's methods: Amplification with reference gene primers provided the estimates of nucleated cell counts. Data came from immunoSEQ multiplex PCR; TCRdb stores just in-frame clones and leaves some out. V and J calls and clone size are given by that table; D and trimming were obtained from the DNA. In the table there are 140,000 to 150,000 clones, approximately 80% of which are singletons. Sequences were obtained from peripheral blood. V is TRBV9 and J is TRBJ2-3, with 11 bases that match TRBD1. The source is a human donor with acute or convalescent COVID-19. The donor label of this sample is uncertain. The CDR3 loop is CASSDRDRGTDTQYF. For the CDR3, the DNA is TGTGCCAGCAGCGACCGGGACAGGGGGACAGATACGCAGTATTTT.